The present TCR beta chain was sequenced within a study of OX40 agonist ivuxolimab in advanced cancers. Study background: Those enrolled were 80% to 85% male, with a mean age of approximately 60 years and ages from roughly 20 to 90. Study-wide results and limits: Low normalized T-cell clonal expansion also characterized some of the nonresponders. CD8+ T cells averaged more expanded clones than CD4+.

Method: immunoSEQ multiplex PCR; TCRdb's copy keeps in-frame clones and lacks some. The sample shows under 40,000 clones, around 83% of them seen only once. As concerns this clone: Its antigen is unidentified.

From germline, CDR1 is MNHNS and CDR2 SASEGT. The V gene lost 7 bases and the J gene lost 11 bases, with 14 bases spanning the gap. This CDR3 contains 11 residues. The material sequenced was CD4+ or CD8+ T cells sorted from blood, taken in a trial of the OX40 agonist ivuxolimab. This clonotype was sampled from an adult with an advanced solid tumor such as melanoma, head and neck, liver or kidney cancer. The rearrangement links TRBV6-1 to TRBJ1-1; no firm D call. The CDR3: CASKDLLLAFF. DNA for the CDR3: TGTGCCAGCAAGGACCTATTGTTGGCTTTCTTT.